One and the same sample provided the 14 T cell receptor beta chains below, sequenced in a study of blood T cell repertoires in COVID-19. Sequencing was performed with immunoSEQ multiplex PCR; in TCRdb, only in-frame clones are kept and a portion is missing. The table includes approximately 260,000 clones, just over 90% detected once. Source material: PBMCs or T cells enriched from blood (not recorded which). These receptors all stem from a woman younger than 30 who had recovered from COVID-19.

The rearrangement uses TRBV7-2 and TRBJ1-2; 7 bases are a match to TRBD1. This CDR3 is built from 16 residues. Trimming removed 5 bases from V and 5 bases from J; junction bases left unmatched: 14. Germline V CDR1 and CDR2: SGHTA, FQGNSA. This CDR3 reads CASSPTGDSYLYGYTF. The CDR3 nucleotides read TGTGCCAGCAGCCCGACGGGGGACAGTTACCTATATGGCTACACCTTC.

V is TRBV6-2 or TRBV6-3 and J is TRBJ2-7; D gene unclear. The ends were cut back, 6 bases at V and 3 bases at J, with 12 bases in the middle. This CDR3 region has 13 residues. The germline V gene has CDR1 MNHEY and CDR2 SVGEGT. Written as DNA, the CDR3 is TGTGCCAGCAGCTCCCTTCCGAGCTACGAGCAGTACTTC. This encodes CASSSLPSYEQYF.

This sequence joins TRBV5-1 and TRBJ2-7; 10 bases agree with TRBD2. CDR1 and CDR2 (germline): SGHRS, YFSETQ. Germline trimming cut 2 bases from V and 3 bases from J; bases unmatched to any gene: 2. The CDR3 has 14 amino acids. CDR3 loop: CASSFTSGIYEQYF. CDR3 coding DNA: TGCGCCAGCAGCTTTACTAGCGGGATCTACGAGCAGTACTTC.

The rearrangement uses TRBV11-1 and TRBJ1-2; D may be TRBD1 (6 bases). The CDR3 is made up of 15 amino acids. Germline V gene sequence: CDR1 SGHAT, CDR2 FQDESV (reference sequence). Trimming took 2 bases from V and 3 from J, leaving 13 bases between them. In DNA, the CDR3 is TGTGCCAGCAGCTTAAGTCGGGACAACTACTATGGCTACACCTTC. Its translation: CASSLSRDNYYGYTF.

The V call is TRBV10-3, the J call TRBJ2-1, with 8 bases that match TRBD2. The ends lost 0 bases at V and 6 bases at J; junction bases unmatched: 10. Germline CDR1 and CDR2: ENHRY and SYGVKD. The length of the CDR3 is 17 residues. DNA for the CDR3: TGTGCCATCAGTGAGTCGGGGACTAGGGTTCCCTTCAATGAGCAGTTCTTC. Its protein is CAISESGTRVPFNEQFF.

The V and J genes are TRBV7-9 and TRBJ2-1; the match to TRBD2 covers 10 bases. Per the germline V gene, CDR1 is SEHNR and CDR2 is FQNEAQ (reference sequence). The CDR3 has 14 amino acids. Trimming cost V 6 bases and J 4 bases; bases outside gene matches: 3. DNA of the CDR3: TGTGCCAGCAGTCTTAGCGGGGGGTACAATGAGCAGTTCTTC. This encodes CASSLSGGYNEQFF.

The rearrangement uses TRBV5-5 and TRBJ1-4; TRBD1 might be the D (6 bases). The V gene's germline CDR1 is SGHKS and CDR2 YYEKEE (reference sequence). Trimming shortened V by 4 bases and J by 0 bases, and 10 bases separated the two germline ends. This CDR3 is built from 15 residues. The CDR3 nucleotides read TGTGCCAGCAGCACCGGACAGCCAACTAATGAAAAACTGTTTTTT. It yields the protein CASSTGQPTNEKLFF.

The sample holds one count of this clone. V and J are TRBV5-1 and TRBJ1-3; TRBD1 agrees at 7 bases. The germline CDR1 and CDR2 sequences are SGHRS and YFSETQ. There are 15 residues in the CDR3. V shed 4 bases, J shed 1 base, and the junction held 5 bases outside the gene matches. CDR3 sequence (DNA): TGCGCCAGCAGCCCAACAGGGGATTCTGGAAACACCATATATTTT. Residues: CASSPTGDSGNTIYF. The variable domain in full, completed from reference TRBV5-1 and TRBJ1-3, reads KAGVTQTPRYLIKTRGQQVTLSCSPISGHRSVSWYQQTPGQGLQFLFEYFSETQRNKGNFPGRFSGRQFSNSRSEMNVSTLELGDSALYLCASSPTGDSGNTIYFGEGSWLTVV.

The chain is built from TRBV9 and TRBJ2-4; 14 nucleotides agree with TRBD2. V dropped 3 bases and J dropped 6; count of bases not matched to a gene: 8. The CDR3 loop spans 17 amino acids. Germline V gene sequence: CDR1 SGDLS, CDR2 YYNGEE. The CDR3 loop reads CASSARLAGGMGNIQYF. The CDR3, as DNA: TGTGCCAGCAGCGCCCGACTAGCGGGGGGGATGGGAAACATTCAGTACTTC.

The V gene is TRBV9, the J gene TRBJ2-1, with unresolved D. CDR3 length: 15 amino acids. Germline CDR1 SGDLS, CDR2 YYNGEE. V was cut by 0 bases and J by 0 bases, with 7 bases left in between. Written as DNA, the CDR3 is TGTGCCAGCAGCGTAGGGTCGAGCTCCTACAATGAGCAGTTCTTC. Encoded protein: CASSVGSSSYNEQFF.

V gene TRBV11-2 combines with J gene TRBJ2-5, with TRBD2 matching 8 bases. The CDR3 length is 15 residues. Unmatched junction bases numbered 1, after V lost 1 base and J lost 0 bases. Germline values: CDR1 SGHAT, CDR2 FQNNGV. The CDR3 DNA follows: TGTGCCAGCAGCTTAGCGGGAGGGAACCAAGAGACCCAGTACTTC. Translating it yields CASSLAGGNQETQYF.

In the case of this clone: A read error may produce the germline difference seen at one junction end. This chain uses TRBV7-7 with TRBJ2-5; 7 bases match TRBD2. Germline-derived CDR1 and CDR2 are SSHAT and FNYEAQ (reference sequence). The CDR3 length is 14 residues. The CDR3 DNA follows: TGTGCTAGCAGCTTAGTGGGGGGGCAAGAGACCCAGTACTTC. This codes for CASSLVGGQETQYF.

This chain links TRBV9 with TRBJ2-7; TRBD2 agrees at 10 bases. Germline CDR1 and CDR2: SGDLS and YYNGEE. CDR3 size: 16 residues. Trimming at V came to 4 bases and at J to 7 bases, leaving 14 bases not matched to a gene. The CDR3 region is CASSPRGAGGDSEQYF. CDR3 nucleotide sequence: TGTGCCAGCAGCCCCCGGGGAGCGGGGGGGGACTCTGAGCAGTACTTC.

The rearrangement uses TRBV28 and TRBJ1-6, with D possibly being TRBD1 (5 bases). This CDR3 contains 13 residues. Germline V gene lookup returns CDR1 MDHEN and CDR2 SYDVKM. Trimming removed 2 bases at V and 9 bases at J, with 8 bases between. CDR3 region: CASSLGGTSPLHF. The CDR3 DNA follows: TGTGCCAGCAGTTTAGGAGGGACTTCACCCCTCCACTTT.